Listed here is a single T cell receptor (beta chain). The sample comes from a study of blood T cell repertoires in COVID-19. As for the study in general: Some COVID-19 samples were acute and others convalescent; all came from the United States, Italy and Spain.

Adults between roughly 18 and 90 years of age took part from under 30 US areas. Participants' own reports of clinical history determined their cohort assignment. Germline V gives CDR1 DFQATT, CDR2 SNEGSKA (reference sequence). The CDR3 has 15 amino acids. J gave up 8 bases and V 6 bases, and 15 bases lay outside the gene matches. Under the authors' procedure: The authors estimated nucleated cell counts from reference gene primer amplification. This table comes from immunoSEQ multiplex PCR, and its TCRdb copy is limited to in-frame clones, with some not included. V and J calls and clone size are as listed in that table; D and trimming were resolved from the DNA. The sample shows roughly 250,000 clones, 75% to 90% of them seen only once.

This TCR was recovered from a woman between 35 and 50 years old with acute COVID-19. The V and J genes are TRBV20-1 and TRBJ2-1; the match to TRBD1 covers 8 bases. Sequenced material: PBMCs or T cells enriched from blood (not recorded which). The CDR3 region is CSASRQGPTNHEQFF. The DNA for the CDR3 is TGCAGTGCAAGTAGACAGGGGCCGACAAACCATGAGCAGTTCTTC.